This TCR beta chain originates from a study of blood T cell repertoires in COVID-19. Study in general: Donors in the United States, Italy and Spain gave samples during acute or convalescent COVID-19. PBMCs, B-cell-depleted T cells, or T cells were the source of the cDNA or gDNA that made up the material.

TCRdb keeps only in-frame clones here, not all; method: immunoSEQ multiplex PCR. In the table there are 110,000 to 150,000 clones, around 88% of which are singletons. This clone was seen only a few times. The sequence was collected from a man in his fifties or sixties with active or convalescent COVID-19. The sequencing input was peripheral blood.

This chain's CDR3 is CAWSGTRQGEQFF. The CDR3 DNA is TGTGCCTGGAGCGGGACTAGGCAGGGTGAGCAGTTCTTC. The V call is TRBV30, the J call TRBJ2-1, with 8 bases matching TRBD2. J was trimmed by 9 bases and V by 3 bases; bases with no gene match: 7. Germline lookup yields CDR1 GTSNPN and CDR2 SVGIG (reference sequence). The CDR3 loop spans 13 amino acids. Combining the CDR3 with reference TRBV30 and TRBJ2-1 gives the whole variable domain SQTIHQWPATLVQPVGSPLSLECTVEGTSNPNLYWYRQAAGRGLQLLFYSVGIGQISSEVPQNLSASRPQDRQFILSSKKLLLSDSGFYLCAWSGTRQGEQFFGPGTRLTVL.